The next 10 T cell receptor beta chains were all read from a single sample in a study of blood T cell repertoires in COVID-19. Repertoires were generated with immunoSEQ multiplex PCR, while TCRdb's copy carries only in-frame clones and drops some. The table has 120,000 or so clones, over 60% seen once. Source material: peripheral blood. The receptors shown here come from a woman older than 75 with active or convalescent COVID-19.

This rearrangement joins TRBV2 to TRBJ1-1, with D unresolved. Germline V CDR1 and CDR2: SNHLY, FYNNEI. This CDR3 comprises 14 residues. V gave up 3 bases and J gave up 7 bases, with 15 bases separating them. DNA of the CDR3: TGTGCCAGCAGTGACGAGGGAACCACCAGTGAAGCTTTCTTT. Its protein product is CASSDEGTTSEAFF. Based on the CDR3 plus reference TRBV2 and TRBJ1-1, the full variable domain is EPEVTQTPSHQVTQMGQEVILRCVPISNHLYFYWYRQILGQKVEFLVSFYNNEISEKSEIFDDQFSVERPDGSNFTLKIRSTKLEDSAMYFCASSDEGTTSEAFFGQGTRLTVV.

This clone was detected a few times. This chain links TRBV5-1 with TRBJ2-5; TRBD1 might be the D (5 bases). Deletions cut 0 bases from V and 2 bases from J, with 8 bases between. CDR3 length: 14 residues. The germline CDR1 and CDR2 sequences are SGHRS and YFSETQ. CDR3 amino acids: CASSLGQQQETQYF. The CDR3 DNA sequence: TGCGCCAGCAGCTTGGGACAGCAACAAGAGACCCAGTACTTC.

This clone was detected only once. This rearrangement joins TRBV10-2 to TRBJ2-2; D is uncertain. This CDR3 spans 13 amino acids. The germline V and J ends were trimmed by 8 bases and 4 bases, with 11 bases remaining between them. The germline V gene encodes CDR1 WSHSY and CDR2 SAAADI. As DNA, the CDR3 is TGCGCCAGCCAGTTGGGCCCCACCGGGGAGCTGTTTTTT. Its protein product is CASQLGPTGELFF.

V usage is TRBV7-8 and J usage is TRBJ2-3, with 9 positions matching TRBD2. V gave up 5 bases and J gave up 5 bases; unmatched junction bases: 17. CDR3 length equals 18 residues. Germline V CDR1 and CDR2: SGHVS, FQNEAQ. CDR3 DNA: TGTGCCAGCAGCCCGCGGGGGGCGGGAGGGCCAAAAGGAGATACGCAGTATTTT. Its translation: CASSPRGAGGPKGDTQYF.

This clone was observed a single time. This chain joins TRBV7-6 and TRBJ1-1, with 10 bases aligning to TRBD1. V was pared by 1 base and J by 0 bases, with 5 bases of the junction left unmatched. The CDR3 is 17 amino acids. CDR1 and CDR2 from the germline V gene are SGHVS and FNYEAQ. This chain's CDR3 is CASSLVDRGLVNTEAFF. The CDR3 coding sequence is TGTGCCAGCAGCTTAGTGGACAGGGGGTTGGTGAACACTGAAGCTTTCTTT.

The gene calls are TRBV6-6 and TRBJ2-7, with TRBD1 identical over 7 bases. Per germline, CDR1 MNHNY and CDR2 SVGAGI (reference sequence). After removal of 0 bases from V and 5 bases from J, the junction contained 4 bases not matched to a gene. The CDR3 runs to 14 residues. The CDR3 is CASSYSRDSNEQYF. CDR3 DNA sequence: TGTGCCAGCAGTTACTCGAGGGACAGCAACGAGCAGTACTTC.

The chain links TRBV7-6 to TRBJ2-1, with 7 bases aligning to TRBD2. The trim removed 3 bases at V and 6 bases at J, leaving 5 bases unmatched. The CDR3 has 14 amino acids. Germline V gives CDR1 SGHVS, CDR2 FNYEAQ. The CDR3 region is CASSFPGLSNEQFF. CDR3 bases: TGTGCCAGCAGCTTTCCGGGACTATCCAATGAGCAGTTCTTC. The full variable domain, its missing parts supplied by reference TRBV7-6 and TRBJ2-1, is GAGVSQSPRYKVTKRGQDVALRCDPISGHVSLYWYRQALGQGPEFLTYFNYEAQQDKSGLPNDRFSAERPEGSISTLTIQRTEQRDSAMYRCASSFPGLSNEQFFGPGTRLTVL.

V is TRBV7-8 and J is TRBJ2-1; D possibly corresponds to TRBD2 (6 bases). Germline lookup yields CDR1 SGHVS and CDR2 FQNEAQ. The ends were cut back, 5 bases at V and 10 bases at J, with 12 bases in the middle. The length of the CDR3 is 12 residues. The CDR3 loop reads CASSLTLAEQFF. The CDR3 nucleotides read TGTGCCAGCAGCCTGACTCTAGCGGAGCAGTTCTTC. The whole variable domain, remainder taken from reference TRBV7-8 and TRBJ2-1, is GAGVSQSPRYKVAKRGQDVALRCDPISGHVSLFWYQQALGQGPEFLTYFQNEAQLDKSGLPSDRFFAERPEGSVSTLKIQRTQQEDSAVYLCASSLTLAEQFFGPGTRLTVL.

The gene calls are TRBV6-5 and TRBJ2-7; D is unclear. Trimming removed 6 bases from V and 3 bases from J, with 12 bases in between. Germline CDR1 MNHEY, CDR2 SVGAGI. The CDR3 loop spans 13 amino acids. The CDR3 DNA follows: TGTGCCAGCAGCGCGAGTTTTATCTACGAGCAGTACTTC. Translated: CASSASFIYEQYF.

The CDR3 sequence is CASSLLGPGVEQYF. In DNA form, the CDR3 reads TGTGCCAGCAGTCTATTGGGGCCGGGAGTGGAGCAGTACTTC. The chain links TRBV6-5 to TRBJ2-7; D is possibly TRBD2 (6 bases). Germline assignment: CDR1 MNHEY and CDR2 SVGAGI. The V and J ends lost 5 bases and 7 bases respectively, with 18 bases between them. The CDR3 loop spans 14 amino acids.